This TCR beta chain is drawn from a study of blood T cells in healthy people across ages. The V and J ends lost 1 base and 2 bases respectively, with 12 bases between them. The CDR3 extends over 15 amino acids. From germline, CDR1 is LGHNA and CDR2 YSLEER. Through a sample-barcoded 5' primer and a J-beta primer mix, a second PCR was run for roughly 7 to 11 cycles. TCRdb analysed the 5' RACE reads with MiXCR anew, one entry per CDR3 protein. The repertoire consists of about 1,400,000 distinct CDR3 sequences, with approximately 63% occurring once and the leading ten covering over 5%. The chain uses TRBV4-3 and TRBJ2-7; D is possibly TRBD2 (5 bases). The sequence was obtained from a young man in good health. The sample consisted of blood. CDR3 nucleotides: TGCGCCAGCAGCCAAGCGGCCCAAGCGGCCTACGAGCAGTACTTC. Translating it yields CASSQAAQAAYEQYF.